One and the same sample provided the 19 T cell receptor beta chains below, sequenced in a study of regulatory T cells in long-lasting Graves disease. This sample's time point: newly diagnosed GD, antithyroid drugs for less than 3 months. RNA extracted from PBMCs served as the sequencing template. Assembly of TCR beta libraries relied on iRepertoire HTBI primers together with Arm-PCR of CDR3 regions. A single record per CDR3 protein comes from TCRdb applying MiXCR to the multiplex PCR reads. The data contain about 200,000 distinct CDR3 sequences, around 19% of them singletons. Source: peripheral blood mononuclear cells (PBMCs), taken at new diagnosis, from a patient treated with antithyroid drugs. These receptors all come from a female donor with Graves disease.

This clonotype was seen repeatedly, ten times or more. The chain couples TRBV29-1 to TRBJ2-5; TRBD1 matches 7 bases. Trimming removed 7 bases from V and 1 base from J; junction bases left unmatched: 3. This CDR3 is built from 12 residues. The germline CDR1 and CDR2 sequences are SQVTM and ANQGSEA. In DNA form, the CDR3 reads TGCAGCGCTGGGACAGCCCAAGAGACCCAGTACTTC. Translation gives CSAGTAQETQYF.

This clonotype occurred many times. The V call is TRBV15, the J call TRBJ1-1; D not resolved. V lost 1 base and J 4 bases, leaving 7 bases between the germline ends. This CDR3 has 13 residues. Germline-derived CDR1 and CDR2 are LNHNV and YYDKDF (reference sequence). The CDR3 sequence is CATSRASSTEAFF. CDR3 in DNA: TGTGCCACCAGCAGAGCCTCAAGCACTGAAGCTTTCTTT.

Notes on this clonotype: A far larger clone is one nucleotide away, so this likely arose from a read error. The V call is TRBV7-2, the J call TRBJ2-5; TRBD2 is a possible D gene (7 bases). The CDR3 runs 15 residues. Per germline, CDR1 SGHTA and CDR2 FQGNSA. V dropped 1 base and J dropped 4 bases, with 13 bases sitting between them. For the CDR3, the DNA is TGTGCCAGCAGCTTAGGCGTAGGGGGGGGAGAGACCCAGTACTTC. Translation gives CASSLGVGGGETQYF.

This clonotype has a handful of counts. In DNA, the CDR3 is TGCGCCAGCAGCCAAGAGCTTTCAGGGGACTATGGCTACACCTTC. Translating it yields CASSQELSGDYGYTF. The chain carries TRBV4-3 and TRBJ1-2; a weak D match, TRBD1 (6 bases). The CDR3 runs 15 residues. V was clipped by 0 bases and J by 3 bases, with 11 bases between them. Germline CDR1 reads LGHNA; CDR2 reads YSLEER.

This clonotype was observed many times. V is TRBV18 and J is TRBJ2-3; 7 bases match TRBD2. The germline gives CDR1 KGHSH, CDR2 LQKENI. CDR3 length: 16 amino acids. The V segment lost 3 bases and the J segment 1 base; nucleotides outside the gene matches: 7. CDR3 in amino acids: CASSPVAGARTDTQYF. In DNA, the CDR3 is TGTGCCAGCTCACCGGTGGCGGGAGCACGCACAGATACGCAGTATTTT.

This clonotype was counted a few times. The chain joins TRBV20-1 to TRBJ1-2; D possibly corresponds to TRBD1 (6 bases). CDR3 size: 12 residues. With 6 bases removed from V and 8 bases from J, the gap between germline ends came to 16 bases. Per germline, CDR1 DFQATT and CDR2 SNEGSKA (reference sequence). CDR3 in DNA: TGCAGTGCGGGGGCAGGGGCAGGGGGCTACACCTTC. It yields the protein CSAGAGAGGYTF.

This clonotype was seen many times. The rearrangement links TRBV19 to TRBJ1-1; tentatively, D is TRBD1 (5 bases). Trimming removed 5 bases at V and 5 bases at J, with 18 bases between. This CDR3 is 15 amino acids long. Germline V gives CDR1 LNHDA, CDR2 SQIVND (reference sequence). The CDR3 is CASSPFGQGRTEAFF. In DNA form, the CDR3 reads TGTGCCAGTAGTCCATTTGGGCAGGGTCGAACTGAAGCTTTCTTT.

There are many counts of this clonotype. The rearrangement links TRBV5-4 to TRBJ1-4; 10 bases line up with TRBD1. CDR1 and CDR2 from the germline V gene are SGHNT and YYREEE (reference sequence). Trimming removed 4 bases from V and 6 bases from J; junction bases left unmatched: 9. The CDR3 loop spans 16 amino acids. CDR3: CASSVGGGTGDEKLFF. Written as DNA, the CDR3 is TGTGCCAGCAGCGTAGGGGGGGGGACAGGGGATGAAAAACTGTTTTTT.

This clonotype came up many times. CDR3 in amino acids: CASSPGLGTVSTDTQYF. The CDR3 coding sequence is TGTGCCAGCAGCCCTGGGTTAGGGACTGTTTCCACAGATACGCAGTATTTT. The chain carries TRBV11-2 and TRBJ2-3; weak D call: TRBD2 (6 bases). CDR3 length equals 17 residues. V lost 5 bases and J lost 2, with 20 bases in between. Per the germline V gene, CDR1 is SGHAT and CDR2 is FQNNGV.

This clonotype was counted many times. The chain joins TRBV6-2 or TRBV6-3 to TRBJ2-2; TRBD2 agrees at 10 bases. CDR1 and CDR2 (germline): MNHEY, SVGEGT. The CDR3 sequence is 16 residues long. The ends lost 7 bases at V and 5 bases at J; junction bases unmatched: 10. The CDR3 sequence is CASTQAGGPETGELFF. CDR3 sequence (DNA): TGTGCCAGCACTCAAGCGGGAGGGCCGGAAACCGGGGAGCTGTTTTTT.

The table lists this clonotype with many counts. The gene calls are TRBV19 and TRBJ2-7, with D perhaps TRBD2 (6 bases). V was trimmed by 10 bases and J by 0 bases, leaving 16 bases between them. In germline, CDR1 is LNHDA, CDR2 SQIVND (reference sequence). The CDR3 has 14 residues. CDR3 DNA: TGTGCCACCCGGGCGGGGCACCTCTCCTACGAGCAGTACTTC. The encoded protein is CATRAGHLSYEQYF.

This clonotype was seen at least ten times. The CDR3 is CASSHTGGNYGYTF. The CDR3 coding sequence is TGTGCCAGCAGCCATACAGGGGGCAACTATGGCTACACCTTC. The V and J genes are TRBV11-2 and TRBJ1-2; 9 bases line up with TRBD1. The V and J ends lost 5 bases and 2 bases, in that order; junction bases with no gene match: 3. CDR3 length: 14 amino acids. Germline lookup yields CDR1 SGHAT and CDR2 FQNNGV. Complete variable domain (other parts from reference TRBV11-2 and TRBJ1-2): EAGVAQSPRYKIIEKRQSVAFWCNPISGHATLYWYQQILGQGPKLLIQFQNNGVVDDSQLPKDRFSAERLKGVDSTLKIQPAKLEDSAVYLCASSHTGGNYGYTFGSGTRLTVV.

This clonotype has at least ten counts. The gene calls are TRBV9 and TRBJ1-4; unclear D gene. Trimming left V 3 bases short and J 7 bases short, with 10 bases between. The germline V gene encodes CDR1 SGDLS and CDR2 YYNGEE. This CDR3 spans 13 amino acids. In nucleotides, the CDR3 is TGTGCCAGCAGCGCACTCCCCGGTGAAAAACTGTTTTTT. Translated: CASSALPGEKLFF.

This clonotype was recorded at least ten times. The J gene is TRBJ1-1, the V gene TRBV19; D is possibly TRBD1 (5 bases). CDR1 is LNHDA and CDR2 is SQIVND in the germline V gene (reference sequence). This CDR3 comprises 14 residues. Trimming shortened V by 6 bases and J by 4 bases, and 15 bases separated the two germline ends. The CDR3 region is CASSSTGRGTEAFF. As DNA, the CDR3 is TGTGCCAGTAGCTCGACGGGAAGGGGCACTGAAGCTTTCTTT.

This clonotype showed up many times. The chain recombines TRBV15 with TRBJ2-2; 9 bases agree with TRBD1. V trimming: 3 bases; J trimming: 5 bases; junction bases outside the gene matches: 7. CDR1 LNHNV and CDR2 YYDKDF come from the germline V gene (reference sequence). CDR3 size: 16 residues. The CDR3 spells CATSRGTGSRTGELFF. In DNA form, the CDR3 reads TGTGCCACCAGCAGGGGGACAGGGAGTCGAACCGGGGAGCTGTTTTTT.

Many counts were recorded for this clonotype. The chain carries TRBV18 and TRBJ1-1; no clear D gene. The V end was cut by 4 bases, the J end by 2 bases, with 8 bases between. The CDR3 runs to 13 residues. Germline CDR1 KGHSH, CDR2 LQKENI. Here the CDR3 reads CASSQRKNTEAFF. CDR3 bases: TGTGCCAGCTCACAGAGAAAAAACACTGAAGCTTTCTTT.

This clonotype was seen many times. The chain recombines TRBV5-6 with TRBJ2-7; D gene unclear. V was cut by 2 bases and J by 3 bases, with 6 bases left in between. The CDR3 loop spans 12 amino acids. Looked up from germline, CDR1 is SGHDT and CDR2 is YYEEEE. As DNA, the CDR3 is TGTGCCAGCAGCTTAGGCATCTACGAGCAGTACTTC. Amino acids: CASSLGIYEQYF.

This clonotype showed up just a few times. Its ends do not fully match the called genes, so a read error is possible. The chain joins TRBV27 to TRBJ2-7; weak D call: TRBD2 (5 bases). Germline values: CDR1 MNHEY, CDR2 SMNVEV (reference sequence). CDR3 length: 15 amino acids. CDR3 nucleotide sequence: TGTGCCAGCAGTCCCCTCGGGGAGCGCTCCCACGAGCAGTACTTC. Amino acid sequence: CASSPLGERSHEQYF.

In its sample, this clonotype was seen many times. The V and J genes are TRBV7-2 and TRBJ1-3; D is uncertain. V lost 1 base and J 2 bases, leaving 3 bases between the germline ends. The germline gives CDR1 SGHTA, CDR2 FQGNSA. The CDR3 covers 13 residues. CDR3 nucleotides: TGTGCCAGCAGCTTAGGGACTGGAAACACCATATATTTT. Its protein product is CASSLGTGNTIYF.